The 9 T cell receptor beta chains below come from one sample, sequenced in a study of human T cells and chemical hapten exposure. TCRdb recomputed calls from the RACE reads with MiXCR, one row per CDR3 protein. The sample consists of 150,000 to 200,000 distinct CDR3 sequences, 25% to 30% of them appearing once. Indicated time point: patch test 3, about 24 weeks after DPC sensitization. Treatment reported: therapeutic diphenylcyclopropenone sensitization with weekly scalp DPC. The specimen was whole blood, collected in connection with sensitization to the hapten diphenylcyclopropenone (DPC). These receptors originate from a woman under 30 with alopecia areata. Some clones in this sample may be carry-over from other donors' samples.

This chain uses TRBV25-1 with TRBJ1-2, with TRBD1 identical over 9 bases. Germline-derived CDR1 and CDR2 are MGHDK and SYGVNS. CDR3 length: 12 amino acids. V was clipped by 10 bases and J by 7 bases; unmatched bases: 7. CDR3 protein: CAIFTGGVGYTF. The CDR3 DNA sequence: TGTGCCATATTCACAGGGGGCGTTGGCTACACCTTC.

This clonotype was seen a handful of times. The CDR3 protein is CSVEDSSYEQYF. In DNA, the CDR3 is TGCAGCGTGGAGGACAGCTCCTACGAGCAGTACTTC. This sequence joins TRBV29-1 and TRBJ2-7, with D possibly matching TRBD1 (6 bases). V was cut by 6 bases and J by 0 bases, with 9 bases left in between. The CDR3 length is 12 residues. Germline CDR1 SQVTM, CDR2 ANQGSEA.

The rearrangement joins TRBV20-1 to TRBJ2-3, with 8 bases identical to TRBD2. The CDR3 is 15 amino acids. Germline values: CDR1 DFQATT, CDR2 SNEGSKA (reference sequence). The junction had 11 bases not matched to a gene; V was cut back by 5 bases and J by 4 bases. The CDR3 nucleotides are TGCAGTGCTCTAGGGTCGGCGGGAGGAGCAGATACGCAGTATTTT. Amino acids: CSALGSAGGADTQYF.

This clonotype was seen more than once but under ten times. This chain connects TRBV3-1 to TRBJ2-5; D ambiguous. The V gene lost 1 base and the J gene lost 9 bases, with 9 bases spanning the gap. The germline CDR1 and CDR2 sequences are LGHDT and YNNKEL (reference sequence). This CDR3 contains 12 residues. The chain's CDR3 is CASSQAEVSQYF. Here the CDR3 DNA reads TGTGCCAGCAGCCAAGCGGAAGTGTCCCAGTACTTC.

There are a few counts of this clonotype. The chain employs TRBV20-1 and TRBJ1-4, with unresolved D. The CDR3 runs 12 residues. Trimming left V 0 bases short and J 10 bases short, with 9 bases between. Germline V lookup: CDR1 DFQATT, CDR2 SNEGSKA (reference sequence). The CDR3 region has the DNA TGCAGTGCTAGAGAGTTAAGAGGAAAACTGTTTTTT. Protein: CSARELRGKLFF.

The J gene is TRBJ2-7, the V gene TRBV5-1, with TRBD2 identical over 9 bases. The V gene end was trimmed by 5 bases and the J gene end by 4 bases; junction bases not matched to a gene: 10. The CDR3 contains 15 residues. CDR1 is SGHRS and CDR2 is YFSETQ in the germline V gene. CDR3 DNA: TGCGCCAGCAGGTCGGGTAGCGGGAGAGGTTACGAGCAGTACTTC. It yields the protein CASRSGSGRGYEQYF.

This chain's CDR3 is CAIRETGREQYF. In nucleotides, the CDR3 is TGTGCCATCAGGGAGACAGGGCGCGAGCAGTACTTC. This chain connects TRBV10-3 to TRBJ2-7; 7 bases are a match to TRBD1. V dropped 6 bases and J dropped 6; count of bases not matched to a gene: 5. The CDR3 covers 12 residues. The germline gives CDR1 ENHRY, CDR2 SYGVKD.

This CDR3 reads CASSPPSQRGGNHEQFF. The CDR3 coding sequence is TGTGCCAGCAGCCCCCCAAGCCAGAGGGGGGGCAATCATGAGCAGTTCTTC. V gene TRBV7-9 combines with J gene TRBJ2-1, with D perhaps matching TRBD2 (7 bases). The length of the CDR3 is 17 residues. The germline V gene encodes CDR1 SEHNR and CDR2 FQNEAQ (reference sequence). The V end was cut by 5 bases, the J end by 8 bases, with 25 bases between.

This sequence joins TRBV2 and TRBJ2-7; TRBD2 aligns across 13 bases. Germline V CDR1 and CDR2: SNHLY, FYNNEI. V gave up 8 bases and J gave up 3 bases; unmatched junction bases: 16. The CDR3 loop spans 18 amino acids. The CDR3 DNA reads TGTGCCAGCCCCTCGACGGGACTAGCGGGATTTGCGGACTACGAGCAGTACTTC. Translating gives CASPSTGLAGFADYEQYF.